This T cell receptor (beta chain) was recovered during a study of CD8+ T cells in alopecia areata. Looking at the study overall: Affected scalp percentage gauged treated patients' severity. Whole-study findings and limits: Clonality in the scalp and expanded CD8+ clones ranked among the top 100 were significantly decreased by tofacitinib. Numerous clones, expanded in lesions, remained in scalp and blood during tofacitinib.

Specified treatment: oral pan-JAK inhibitor, 5-10 mg twice daily. Comments on this clone: What it binds is not known.

TCR sequencing used cDNA made by reverse transcription of extracted RNA. Profiled with immunoSEQ multiplex PCR; TCRdb holds only in-frame clones, not every one. The table lists under 200,000 clones, 55% to 75% of them singletons. The clonotype was recovered from a human donor with alopecia areata. The sample was CD4+ T cells sorted from blood, taken at week 4, from a patient treated with tofacitinib.

In DNA, the CDR3 is TGTGCCAGCAGCTTAGAAAGAGGGAATTACAATGAGCAGTTCTTC. Translating it yields CASSLERGNYNEQFF. This rearrangement joins TRBV11-2 to TRBJ2-1; a possible D gene is TRBD2 (5 bases). V lost 0 bases and J lost 4, with 10 bases in between. Germline V lookup: CDR1 SGHAT, CDR2 FQNNGV. The length of the CDR3 is 15 residues.